One and the same sample provided the 17 T cell receptor beta chains below, sequenced in a study of PD-1 blockade in classical Hodgkin lymphoma (dated by TCRdb to 2018 to 2021). The time point label, as the study defines it: cycle 4 day 1 (C4D1), after 6 weeks of nivolumab. Relapse after autologous stem cell transplantation had occurred in all trial patients, and cohorts A, B and C were distinguished by prior brentuximab vedotin exposure. The library came from the immunoSEQ multiplex PCR assay. This immuneACCESS table, as held by TCRdb, lists in-frame sequences with V and J called but not all clones. Of the missing ones, under half trace to an unresolved V gene in checked studies; the others have no known cause. This sample has 45,000 to 60,000 clones in its table, and about 80% of those were observed once. The ten top clones hold around 20% of the sample. The material was peripheral blood mononuclear cells (PBMCs), obtained before the fourth cycle of nivolumab. These receptors were collected from a human donor with classical Hodgkin lymphoma.

CDR3 nucleotides: TGCGCCAGCAGCTTCGGCCCCAGGGACCTTAGGACTAGCGGGAGCTACGAGCAGTACTTC. Its translation: CASSFGPRDLRTSGSYEQYF. V gene TRBV5-1 combines with J gene TRBJ2-7; 13 bases fit TRBD2. V was pared by 2 bases and J by 3 bases, with 17 bases of the junction left unmatched. Germline values: CDR1 SGHRS, CDR2 YFSETQ. The CDR3 covers 20 residues.

A word on this clone: Germline and junction disagree at one end, which may indicate a read error. Here the CDR3 DNA reads TGTGCCAGCAGTTTAGCCGCAACTAATGAAAAACTGTTTTTT. It is translated as CASSLAATNEKLFF. This chain joins TRBV7-2 and TRBJ1-4, with D uncertain. CDR1 and CDR2 (germline): SGHTA, FQGNSA. The CDR3 is made up of 14 amino acids.

This clone was seen once. The gene calls are TRBV19 and TRBJ1-5, with D unresolved. V was trimmed by 2 bases and J by 7 bases, leaving 6 bases between them. Germline loops: CDR1 LNHDA, CDR2 SQIVND (reference sequence). The CDR3 loop spans 12 amino acids. The chain's CDR3 is CASSIKGQPQHF. The CDR3, as DNA: TGTGCCAGTAGTATAAAAGGGCAGCCCCAGCATTTT.

Worth noting for this clone: A read error may produce the germline difference seen at one junction end. The chain couples TRBV7-3 to TRBJ1-1; D is unclear. Germline loops: CDR1 SGHTA, CDR2 FQGTGA. The CDR3 is made up of 17 amino acids. The CDR3 region is CASSHHLGLSMNTEAFF. CDR3 bases: TGCGCCAGCAGCCATCACCTGGGCCTCTCTATGAACACTGAAGCTTTCTTT.

The chain recombines TRBV18 with TRBJ2-1; 10 bases align to TRBD2. CDR1 and CDR2 (germline): KGHSH, LQKENI. The CDR3 contains 18 residues. V was pared by 3 bases and J by 1 base, with 9 bases of the junction left unmatched. The CDR3 region is CASSPLRTSGGSYNEQFF. As DNA, the CDR3 is TGTGCCAGCTCACCTCTTAGGACTAGCGGAGGATCCTACAATGAGCAGTTCTTC.

The rearrangement uses TRBV7-9 and TRBJ2-7; D may be TRBD1 or TRBD2 (5 bases each). The germline gives CDR1 SEHNR, CDR2 FQNEAQ (reference sequence). Between the trimmed V and J ends, which lost 5 bases and 3 bases, there was a span of 17 bases. The CDR3 has 15 residues. The CDR3 sequence is CASSHDWDLVYEQYF. The CDR3 DNA sequence: TGTGCCAGCAGCCATGACTGGGACCTAGTCTACGAGCAGTACTTC. Combining the CDR3 with reference TRBV7-9 and TRBJ2-7 gives the whole variable domain DTGVSQNPRHKITKRGQNVTFRCDPISEHNRLYWYRQTLGQGPEFLTYFQNEAQLEKSRLLSDRFSAERPKGSFSTLEIQRTEQGDSAMYLCASSHDWDLVYEQYFGPGTRLTVT.

The chain employs TRBV23-1 and TRBJ2-7; 7 bases match TRBD2. TRBV23-1 is assigned to the ORF class and has an uncertain function. J gave up 1 base and V 2 bases, and 5 bases lay outside the gene matches. The CDR3 runs 15 residues. The CDR3 reads CASSQPGLGSYEQYF. The CDR3 DNA sequence: TGCGCCAGCAGTCAACCCGGACTAGGTTCCTACGAGCAGTACTTC.

The gene calls are TRBV28 and TRBJ1-1, with D unclear. V lost 6 bases and J lost 5, with 10 bases in between. This CDR3 region has 12 residues. The germline V gene has CDR1 MDHEN and CDR2 SYDVKM. In DNA, the CDR3 is TGTGCCAGCAGGCTAGGTGGAACTGAAGCTTTCTTT. Its translation is CASRLGGTEAFF.

This chain connects TRBV14 to TRBJ2-7, with D possibly TRBD1 on 6 matching bases. Germline loops: CDR1 SGHDN, CDR2 FVKESK. The CDR3 runs 15 residues. Deletions cut 8 bases from V and 2 bases from J, with 19 bases between. The CDR3 protein is CASGPGAGYAYEQYF. CDR3 DNA sequence: TGTGCCAGCGGGCCAGGGGCGGGCTACGCCTACGAGCAGTACTTC.

The V and J genes are TRBV7-9 and TRBJ1-4, with D unclear. The germline V and J ends were trimmed by 11 bases and 8 bases, with 30 bases remaining between them. This CDR3 has 17 residues. The germline gives CDR1 SEHNR, CDR2 FQNEAQ (reference sequence). CDR3 coding DNA: TGTGCCCCCCCCGCTTCAGGAAATCACGGGGTCGGGGAAAAACTGTTTTTT. Translation: CAPPASGNHGVGEKLFF. The full variable domain, completed using reference TRBV7-9 and TRBJ1-4, is DTGVSQNPRHKITKRGQNVTFRCDPISEHNRLYWYRQTLGQGPEFLTYFQNEAQLEKSRLLSDRFSAERPKGSFSTLEIQRTEQGDSAMYLCAPPASGNHGVGEKLFFGSGTQLSVL.

The chain combines TRBV6-1 with TRBJ1-1, with D uncertain. This CDR3 spans 14 amino acids. With 8 bases removed from V and 1 base from J, the gap between germline ends came to 14 bases. Germline CDR1 is MNHNS and CDR2 is SASEGT. The CDR3 region has the DNA TGTGCCAGCGGCGTGTGGGCGGCGAACACTGAAGCTTTCTTT. Amino acids: CASGVWAANTEAFF.

V and J are TRBV11-2 and TRBJ2-1; TRBD2 matches at 8 bases. This CDR3 is built from 17 residues. V shed 4 bases, J shed 2 bases, and the junction held 10 bases outside the gene matches. The V gene's germline CDR1 is SGHAT and CDR2 FQNNGV. The CDR3 bases are TGTGCCAGCAGCTCCCCTAGGGCGGGAGGACCCTACAATGAGCAGTTCTTC. Protein sequence: CASSSPRAGGPYNEQFF.

This chain joins TRBV6-5 and TRBJ1-1; weak D call: TRBD1 (6 bases). V lost 2 bases and J lost 0, with 7 bases in between. Germline V gene data show CDR1 as MNHEY and CDR2 as SVGAGI. This CDR3 has 14 residues. The CDR3 DNA follows: TGTGCCAGCAGTTACCAGGGGCTGAACACTGAAGCTTTCTTT. Translating it yields CASSYQGLNTEAFF.

In this sample, this clone is medium-sized (0.01 to 0.1%). The J gene is TRBJ1-2, the V gene TRBV19; D call uncertain. V was cut by 4 bases and J by 8 bases, with 8 bases left in between. The CDR3 extends over 11 amino acids. Germline V lookup: CDR1 LNHDA, CDR2 SQIVND (reference sequence). In DNA, the CDR3 is TGTGCCAGTAGTACGTCTGAGGGCTACACCTTC. It translates to CASSTSEGYTF.

The chain links TRBV27 to TRBJ2-1; TRBD2 matches at 11 bases. CDR1 and CDR2 from the germline V gene are MNHEY and SMNVEV (reference sequence). V trimming: 5 bases; J trimming: 1 base; junction bases outside the gene matches: 4. The CDR3 has 16 residues. The CDR3 bases are TGTGCCAGCAGTCCCCCTAGCGGGGGGTCCTACAATGAGCAGTTCTTC. Translation: CASSPPSGGSYNEQFF.

The V gene is TRBV4-1, the J gene TRBJ1-2; 7 nucleotides align to TRBD1. This CDR3 spans 16 amino acids. The J segment lost 1 base and the V segment lost 0 bases, leaving 5 bases of the junction unmatched. Germline lookup yields CDR1 MGHRA and CDR2 YSYEKL. CDR3 residues: CASSQDGTVFNYGYTF. In DNA, the CDR3 is TGCGCCAGCAGCCAAGATGGGACAGTTTTTAACTATGGCTACACCTTC.

The chain recombines TRBV18 with TRBJ2-5; tentative D call: TRBD1 (5 bases). From germline, CDR1 is KGHSH and CDR2 LQKENI. CDR3 length: 15 amino acids. V lost 1 base, J lost 2 bases, and 11 bases lay in between. This CDR3 is CASSPLINRQETQYF. CDR3 DNA: TGTGCCAGCTCACCACTGATAAACAGGCAAGAGACCCAGTACTTC. The complete variable domain, with remaining parts taken from reference TRBV18 and TRBJ2-5, reads NAGVMQNPRHLVRRRGQEARLRCSPMKGHSHVYWYRQLPEEGLKFMVYLQKENIIDESGMPKERFSAEFPKEGPSILRIQQVVRGDSAAYFCASSPLINRQETQYFGPGTRLLVL.